Sequencing of this T cell receptor beta chain was carried out in a study of blood T cells in healthy people across ages. As for the study in general: Template switching retrieved approximately one barcoded beta molecule for each two T cells.

This clonotype was recorded at least ten times. The antigen is not known. General study findings and limits: A conclusive naive versus antigen-experienced comparison was prevented by the unsorted PBMCs. Total diversity from one million sequenced T cells was likely underestimated.

Alongside a J-beta primer mix, a sample-barcoded 5' primer served in a second PCR lasting 7 to 11 cycles. TCRdb reprocessed the 5' RACE reads via MiXCR and lists one record per CDR3 protein. The repertoire has some 790,000 distinct CDR3 sequences, 25% to 35% of them found once; the top ten carry roughly 17%. This sequence originates from an elderly woman in good health. Sequencing used blood.

This chain's CDR3 is CASSPWRLSYNEQFF. DNA for the CDR3: TGTGCCAGCAGCCCGTGGAGACTTTCCTACAATGAGCAGTTCTTC. J is TRBJ2-1 and V is TRBV7-9; no firm D call. Trimming left V 5 bases short and J 1 base short, with 12 bases between. There are 15 residues in the CDR3. Germline V gene data show CDR1 as SEHNR and CDR2 as FQNEAQ (reference sequence).